The T cell receptor beta chain under discussion was sequenced for a study of cytomegalovirus exposure and HLA in healthy donors. Study findings and constraints: A cluster of highly shared sequence variants was likely a sequencing artifact. Rarity marked most TCR sequences, yet some public TCRs occurred in many donors. Clonal expansion, a later analysis showed, was greater in HLA-associated TCR beta chains than in equally common others.

With 60 Vbeta and 13 Jbeta primers, the PCR was carried out. Authors' data handling: An analysis performed later counted about 80 million unique TCR beta chains (approximately 10 million of them shared). Only in-frame clones appear in the TCRdb table, and some are missing; sequencing was by immunoSEQ multiplex PCR. V and J calls and clone size are those listed in that table; D and trimming were worked out from the DNA. The table lists around 200,000 clones, over 80% of them singletons. Germline CDR1 and CDR2: SGHRS and YFSETQ. V was shortened by 3 bases and J by 6 bases, with 19 bases between the two germline ends. The CDR3 runs to 17 residues. Of note for this clone: The antigen remains undetermined.

The sequenced sample consisted of PBMCs. V gene TRBV5-1 combines with J gene TRBJ1-6; possible D gene TRBD1, 5 bases. The TCR originated in a woman aged 45 to 65 in good health and CMV-seropositive. CDR3 protein: CASSSTDSQRPNSPLHF. The CDR3 region has the DNA TGCGCCAGCAGCTCTACTGACAGTCAAAGGCCTAATTCACCCCTCCACTTT.